This TCR beta chain comes out of a study of response to subunit inactivated influenza vaccine. Whole-study findings and limits: The authors suggested that few new T cells are recruited per seasonal influenza vaccination.

MiXCR was run by TCRdb on the RT-PCR reads, yielding one entry per CDR3 protein. The data show about 520,000 distinct CDR3 sequences, 25% seen once. This clonotype was observed a handful of times. No antigen is known for it. CDR1 and CDR2 (germline): SGHRS, YFSETQ. Unmatched junction bases numbered 7, after V lost 4 bases and J lost 3 bases. The CDR3 is made up of 16 amino acids. The chain combines TRBV5-1 with TRBJ2-7; TRBD2 agrees at 13 bases. The TCR comes from a man in his fifties who received an inactivated influenza vaccine. The specimen was CD4+ T cells sorted from PBMCs, collected about 5 days after vaccination. The CDR3: CASSPPGLAGIYEQYF. In DNA, the CDR3 is TGCGCCAGCAGCCCACCGGGACTAGCGGGGATCTACGAGCAGTACTTC.